This T cell receptor (beta chain) was profiled in a study of lymphopenia after photon versus proton radiotherapy. Germline V CDR1 and CDR2: MDHEN, SYDVKM. There are 14 residues in the CDR3. The germline V and J ends were trimmed by 4 bases and 5 bases, with 11 bases remaining between them. The repertoire was sequenced with immunoSEQ multiplex PCR; TCRdb's copy has only in-frame clones and lacks some. This table holds about 83,000 clones, around 82% found once. Study-wide points: Post-nadir diversity loss with photons came from oligoclonal expansion, particularly CD8+ Temra cells.

Concerning this clone: Its antigen remains unidentified.

This specimen was peripheral blood, taken from a patient treated with proton-based radiotherapy. The V gene is TRBV28, the J gene TRBJ1-4; D unclear. The clonotype was recovered from a man aged 60-69 years with pancreatic cancer. The CDR3 DNA follows: TGTGCCAGCAGTTCATGGCCAGAGAATGAAAAACTGTTTTTT. Translation: CASSSWPENEKLFF.